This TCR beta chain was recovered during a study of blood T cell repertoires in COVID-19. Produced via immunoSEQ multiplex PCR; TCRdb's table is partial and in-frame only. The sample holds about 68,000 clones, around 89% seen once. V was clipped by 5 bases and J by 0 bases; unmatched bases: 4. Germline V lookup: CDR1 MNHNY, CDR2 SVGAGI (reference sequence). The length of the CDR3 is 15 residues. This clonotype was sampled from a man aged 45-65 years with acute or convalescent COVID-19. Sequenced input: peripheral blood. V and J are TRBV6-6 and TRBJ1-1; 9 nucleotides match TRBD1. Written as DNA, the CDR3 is TGTGCCAGCAGTGGACAGGGGTACATGAACACTGAAGCTTTCTTT. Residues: CASSGQGYMNTEAFF.